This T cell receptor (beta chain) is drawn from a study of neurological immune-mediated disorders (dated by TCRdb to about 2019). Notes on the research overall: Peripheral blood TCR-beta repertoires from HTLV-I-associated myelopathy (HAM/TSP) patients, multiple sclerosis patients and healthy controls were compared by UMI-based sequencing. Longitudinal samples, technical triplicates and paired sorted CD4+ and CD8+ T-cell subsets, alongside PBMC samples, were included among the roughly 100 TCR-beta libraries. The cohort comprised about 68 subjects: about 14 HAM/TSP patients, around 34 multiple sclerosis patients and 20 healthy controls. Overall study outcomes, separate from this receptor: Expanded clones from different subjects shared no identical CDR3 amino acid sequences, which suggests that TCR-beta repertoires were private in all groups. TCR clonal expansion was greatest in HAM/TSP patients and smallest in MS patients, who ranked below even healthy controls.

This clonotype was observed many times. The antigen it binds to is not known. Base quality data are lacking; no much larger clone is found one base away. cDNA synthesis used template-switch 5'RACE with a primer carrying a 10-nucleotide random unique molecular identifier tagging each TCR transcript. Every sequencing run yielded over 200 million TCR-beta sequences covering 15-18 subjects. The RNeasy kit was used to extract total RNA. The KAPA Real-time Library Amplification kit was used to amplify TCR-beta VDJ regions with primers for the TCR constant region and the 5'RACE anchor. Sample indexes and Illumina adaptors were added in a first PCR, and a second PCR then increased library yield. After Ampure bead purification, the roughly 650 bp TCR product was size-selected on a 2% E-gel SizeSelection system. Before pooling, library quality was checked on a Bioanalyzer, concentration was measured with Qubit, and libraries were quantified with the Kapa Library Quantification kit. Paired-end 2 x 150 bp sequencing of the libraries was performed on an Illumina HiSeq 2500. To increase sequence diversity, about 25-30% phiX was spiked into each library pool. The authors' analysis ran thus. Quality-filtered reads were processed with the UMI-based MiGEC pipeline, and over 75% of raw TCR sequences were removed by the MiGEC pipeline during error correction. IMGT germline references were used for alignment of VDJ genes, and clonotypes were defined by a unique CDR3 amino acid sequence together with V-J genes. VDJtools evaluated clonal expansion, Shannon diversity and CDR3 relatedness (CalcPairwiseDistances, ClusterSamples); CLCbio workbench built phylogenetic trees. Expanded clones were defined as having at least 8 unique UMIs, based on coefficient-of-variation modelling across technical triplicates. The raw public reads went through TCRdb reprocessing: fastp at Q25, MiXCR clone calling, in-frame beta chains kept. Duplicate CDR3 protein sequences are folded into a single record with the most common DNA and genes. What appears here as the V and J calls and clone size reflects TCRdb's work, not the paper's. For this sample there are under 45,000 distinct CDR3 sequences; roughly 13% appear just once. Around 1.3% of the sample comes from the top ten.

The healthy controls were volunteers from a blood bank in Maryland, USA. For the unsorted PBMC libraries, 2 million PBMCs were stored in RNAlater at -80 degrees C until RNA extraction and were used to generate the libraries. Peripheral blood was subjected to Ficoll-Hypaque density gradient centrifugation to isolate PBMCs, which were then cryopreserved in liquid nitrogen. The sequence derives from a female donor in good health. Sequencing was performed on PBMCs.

The base sequence is TGTGCCAGCAGGCTGCGGGGGGCTCGGGAAAAACTGTTTTTT. Its coded protein is CASRLRGAREKLFF. The receptor chain draws on TRBV28 and TRBJ1-4; perhaps TRBD1 is the D gene, with 6 bases matching. The CDR3 covers 14 residues, taking in both the cysteine and the phenylalanine. CDR3 DNA only is kept here, 42 bases in frame from base 1. V loses 6 bases, J loses 8 bases, and the germline ends lie 16 bases apart. The germline V gene encodes CDR1 MDHEN and CDR2 SYDVKM. Reference TRBV28 and TRBJ1-4 proteins supply the regions before and after the CDR3; the full variable domain is: DVKVTQSSRYLVKRTGEKVFLECVQDMDHENMFWYRQDPGLGLRLIYFSYDVKMKEKGDIPEGYSVSREKKERFSLILESASTNQTSMYLCASRLRGAREKLFFGSGTQLSVL.